The sequence of this T cell receptor (beta chain) was determined in a study of early T cells in non-severe SARS-CoV-2 infection. Looking at the study overall: RNA in bulk from unsorted whole blood was sequenced, and chains were unpaired.

The library protocol tagged individual cDNA molecules with unique molecular identifiers. A single record per CDR3 protein comes from TCRdb applying MiXCR to the 5' RACE reads. The sample has around 47,000 distinct CDR3 sequences, under 14% seen once. The CDR3 runs to 14 residues. Germline CDR1 and CDR2: KGHSH and LQKENI. Trimming removed 2 bases at V and 2 bases at J, with 10 bases between. The study's findings and limits: Reliance on VDJdb matching favored anti-spike CD8 responses; private and CD4 specificities were missed.

This clonotype was seen at least ten times. Its matching antigen is unknown. J is TRBJ2-7 and V is TRBV18; D remains ambiguous. This TCR was sampled from an adult who was a healthcare worker with PCR-confirmed SARS-CoV-2 infection or an uninfected control (not recorded which). The sample consisted of whole blood. The CDR3 region is CASSPRELTYEQYF. The CDR3 DNA sequence: TGTGCCAGCTCACCAAGAGAATTAACCTACGAGCAGTACTTC.